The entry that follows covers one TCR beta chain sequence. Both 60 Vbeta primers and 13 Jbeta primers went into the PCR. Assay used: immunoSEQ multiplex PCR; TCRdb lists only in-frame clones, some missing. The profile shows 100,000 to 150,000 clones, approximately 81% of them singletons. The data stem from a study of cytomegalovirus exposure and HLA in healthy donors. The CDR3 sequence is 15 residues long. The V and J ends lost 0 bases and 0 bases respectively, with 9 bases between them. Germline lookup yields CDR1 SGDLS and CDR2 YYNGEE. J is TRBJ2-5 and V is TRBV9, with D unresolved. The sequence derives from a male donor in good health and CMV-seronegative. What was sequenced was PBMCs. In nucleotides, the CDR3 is TGTGCCAGCAGCGTAGCGGGTTTTAACCAAGAGACCCAGTACTTC. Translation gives CASSVAGFNQETQYF.